This TCR beta chain was captured in a study of radiation and T cells in renal cell carcinoma. The method was immunoSEQ multiplex PCR; TCRdb's version includes in-frame clones alone and lacks a portion of them. The top ten clones hold about 5.3% of a sample with about 130,000 clones, around 81% of them seen once. This CDR3 comprises 14 residues. V trimming: 6 bases; J trimming: 10 bases; junction bases outside the gene matches: 5. Germline assignment: CDR1 ENHRY and CDR2 SYGVKD. This sample's time point: blood 2 weeks post-SBRT. The treatment was: 15 Gy SBRT to primary tumor, nephrectomy 4 weeks later.

The sequence derives from a man aged 45 to 65 with renal cell carcinoma. The starting material was blood, obtained from a patient whose treatment included radiotherapy and nephrectomy. This chain connects TRBV10-3 to TRBJ1-6; 11 nucleotides match TRBD1. CDR3 sequence: CAIRNRTGGSPLHF. CDR3 bases: TGTGCCATCAGAAACCGGACAGGGGGCTCACCCCTCCACTTT.